This TCR beta chain was retrieved from a study of shared clonotypes between healthy human individuals. Each of the donors was a healthy adult who was HIV-negative and had not had a recent acute infection or vaccination. V was trimmed by 4 bases and J by 6 bases, leaving 15 bases between them. CDR1 is SNHLY and CDR2 is FYNNEI in the germline V gene. The CDR3 covers 15 residues. The sequenced material, unsorted PBMC DNA, was run on ten immunoSEQ deep assay plates. Method: immunoSEQ multiplex PCR; TCRdb's copy keeps in-frame clones and lacks some. In the table there are 450,000 to 500,000 clones, around four fifths of which are singletons.

The sample consisted of PBMCs. The chain links TRBV2 to TRBJ2-2, with D perhaps matching TRBD1 (7 bases). This clonotype was sampled from a woman aged 40 to 50 in good health. Some clones in this sample may be carry-over from other donors' samples. CDR3 in amino acids: CASSVSPGGSGELFF. CDR3 bases: TGTGCCAGCAGTGTGTCCCCAGGGGGGTCCGGGGAGCTGTTTTTT.